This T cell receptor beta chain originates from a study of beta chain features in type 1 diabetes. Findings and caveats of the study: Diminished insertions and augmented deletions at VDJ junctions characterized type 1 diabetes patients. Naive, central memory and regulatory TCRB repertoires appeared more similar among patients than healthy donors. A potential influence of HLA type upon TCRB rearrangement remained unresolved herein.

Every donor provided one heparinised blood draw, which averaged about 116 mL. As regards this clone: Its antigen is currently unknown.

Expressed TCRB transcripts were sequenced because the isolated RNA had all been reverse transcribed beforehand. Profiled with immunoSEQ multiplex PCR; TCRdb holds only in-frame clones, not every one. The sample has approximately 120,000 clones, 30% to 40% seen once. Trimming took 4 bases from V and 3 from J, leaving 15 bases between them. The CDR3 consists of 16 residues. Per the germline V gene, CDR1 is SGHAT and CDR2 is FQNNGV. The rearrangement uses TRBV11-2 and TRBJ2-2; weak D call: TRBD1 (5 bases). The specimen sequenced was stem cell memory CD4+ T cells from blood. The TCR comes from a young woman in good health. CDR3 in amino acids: CASSYSGFWDTGELFF. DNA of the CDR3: TGTGCCAGCAGCTATTCAGGGTTCTGGGACACCGGGGAGCTGTTTTTT.